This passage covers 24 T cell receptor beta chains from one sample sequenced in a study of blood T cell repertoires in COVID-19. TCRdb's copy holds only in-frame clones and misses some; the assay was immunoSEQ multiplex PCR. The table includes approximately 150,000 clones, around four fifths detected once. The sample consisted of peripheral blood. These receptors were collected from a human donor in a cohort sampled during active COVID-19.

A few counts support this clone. The CDR3 loop reads CASSQGTAYEQYF. The CDR3 nucleotides read TGTGCCAGCAGCCAAGGGACTGCCTACGAGCAGTACTTC. The chain links TRBV13 to TRBJ2-7, with a weak D call TRBD2 (6 bases). Deletions cut 5 bases from V and 2 bases from J, with 10 bases between. Per germline, CDR1 PRHDT and CDR2 FYEKMQ (reference sequence). CDR3 length: 13 residues.

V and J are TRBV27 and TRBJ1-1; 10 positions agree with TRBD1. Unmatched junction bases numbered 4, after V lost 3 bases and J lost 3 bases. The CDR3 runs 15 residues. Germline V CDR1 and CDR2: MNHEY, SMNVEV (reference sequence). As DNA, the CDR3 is TGTGCCAGCAGTTTTAGAGGACAGGGGGACACTGAAGCTTTCTTT. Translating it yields CASSFRGQGDTEAFF.

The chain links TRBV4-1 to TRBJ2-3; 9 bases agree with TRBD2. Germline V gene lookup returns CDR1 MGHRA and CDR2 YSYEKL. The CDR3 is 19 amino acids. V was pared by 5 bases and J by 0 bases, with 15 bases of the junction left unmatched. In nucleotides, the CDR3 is TGCGCCAGCAGCGGCCTTTTTCGAAGCGGGGGGCCTAGCACAGATACGCAGTATTTT. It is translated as CASSGLFRSGGPSTDTQYF.

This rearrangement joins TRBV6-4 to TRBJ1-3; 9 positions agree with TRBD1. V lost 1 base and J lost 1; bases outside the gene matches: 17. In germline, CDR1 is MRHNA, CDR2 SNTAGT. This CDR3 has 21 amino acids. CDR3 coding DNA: TGTGCCAGCAGTGACTACAGGGGGCGGGATTACTCGGGATATTCTGGAAACACCATATATTTT. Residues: CASSDYRGRDYSGYSGNTIYF.

The CDR3, as DNA: TGTGCCAGCACCGGGGACAGGGCCGAGACCCAGTACTTC. Translating it yields CASTGDRAETQYF. The chain is built from TRBV12-3 or TRBV12-4 and TRBJ2-5; 9 bases fit TRBD1. This CDR3 contains 13 residues. V trimming: 7 bases; J trimming: 5 bases; junction bases outside the gene matches: 5.

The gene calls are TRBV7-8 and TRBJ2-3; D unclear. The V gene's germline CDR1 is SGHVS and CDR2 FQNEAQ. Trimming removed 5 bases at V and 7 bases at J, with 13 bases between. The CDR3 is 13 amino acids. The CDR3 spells CASSRSVTHTQYF. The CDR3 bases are TGTGCCAGCAGCCGATCGGTCACTCATACGCAGTATTTT.

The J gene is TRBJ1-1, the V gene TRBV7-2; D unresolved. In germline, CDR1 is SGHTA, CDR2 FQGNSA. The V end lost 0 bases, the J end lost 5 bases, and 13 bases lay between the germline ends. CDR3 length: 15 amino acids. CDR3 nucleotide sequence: TGTGCCAGCAGCTTAGCTTCGCACGGAGGGACTGAAGCTTTCTTT. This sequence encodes CASSLASHGGTEAFF. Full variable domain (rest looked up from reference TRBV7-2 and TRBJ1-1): GAGVSQSPSNKVTEKGKDVELRCDPISGHTALYWYRQSLGQGLEFLIYFQGNSAPDKSGLPSDRFSAERTGGSVSTLTIQRTQQEDSAVYLCASSLASHGGTEAFFGQGTRLTVV.

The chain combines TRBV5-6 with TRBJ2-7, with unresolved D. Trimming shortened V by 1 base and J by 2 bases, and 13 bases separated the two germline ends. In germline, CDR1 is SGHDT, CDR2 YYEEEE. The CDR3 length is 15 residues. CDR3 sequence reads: CASSLLEGPPYEQYF. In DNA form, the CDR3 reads TGTGCCAGCAGCTTGCTAGAAGGTCCGCCCTACGAGCAGTACTTC.

CDR3 bases: TGTGCCACCGGACAGGGGGCCTATGGCTACACCTTC. The encoded protein is CATGQGAYGYTF. This chain uses TRBV6-1 with TRBJ1-2; 11 bases line up with TRBD1. This CDR3 contains 12 residues. Germline assignment: CDR1 MNHNS and CDR2 SASEGT. With 10 bases clipped from V and 4 bases from J, the junction kept 2 bases outside the gene matches.

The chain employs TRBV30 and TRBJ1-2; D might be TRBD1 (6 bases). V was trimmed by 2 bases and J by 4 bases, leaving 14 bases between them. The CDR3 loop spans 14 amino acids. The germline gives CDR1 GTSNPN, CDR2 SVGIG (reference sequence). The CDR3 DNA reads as TGTGCCTGGAGTCCCTACGGACAGCTCTATGGCTACACCTTC. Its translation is CAWSPYGQLYGYTF. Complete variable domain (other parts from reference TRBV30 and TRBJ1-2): SQTIHQWPATLVQPVGSPLSLECTVEGTSNPNLYWYRQAAGRGLQLLFYSVGIGQISSEVPQNLSASRPQDRQFILSSKKLLLSDSGFYLCAWSPYGQLYGYTFGSGTRLTVV.

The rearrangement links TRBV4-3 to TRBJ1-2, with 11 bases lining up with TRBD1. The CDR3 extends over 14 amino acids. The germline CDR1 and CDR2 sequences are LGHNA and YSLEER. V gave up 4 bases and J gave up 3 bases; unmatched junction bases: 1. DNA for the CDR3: TGCGCCAGCAGCCGGGGACAGGGGGACTATGGCTACACCTTC. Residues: CASSRGQGDYGYTF.

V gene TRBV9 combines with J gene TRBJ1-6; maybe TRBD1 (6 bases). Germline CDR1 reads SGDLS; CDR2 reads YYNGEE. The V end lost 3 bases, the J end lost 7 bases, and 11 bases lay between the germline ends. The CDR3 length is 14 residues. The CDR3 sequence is CASSAQGNNSPLHF. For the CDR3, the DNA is TGTGCCAGCAGCGCACAGGGTAACAATTCACCCCTCCACTTT. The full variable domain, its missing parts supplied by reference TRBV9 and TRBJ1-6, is DSGVTQTPKHLITATGQRVTLRCSPRSGDLSVYWYQQSLDQGLQFLIQYYNGEERAKGNILERFSAQQFPDLHSELNLSSLELGDSALYFCASSAQGNNSPLHFGNGTRLTVT.

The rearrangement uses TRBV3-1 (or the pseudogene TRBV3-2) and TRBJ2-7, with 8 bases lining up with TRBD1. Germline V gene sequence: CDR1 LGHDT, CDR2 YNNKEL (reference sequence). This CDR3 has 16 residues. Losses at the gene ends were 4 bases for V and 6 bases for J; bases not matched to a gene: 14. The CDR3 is CASSLGAGGFLGEQYF. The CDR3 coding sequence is TGTGCCAGCAGCCTGGGGGCAGGGGGCTTCTTGGGCGAGCAGTACTTC.

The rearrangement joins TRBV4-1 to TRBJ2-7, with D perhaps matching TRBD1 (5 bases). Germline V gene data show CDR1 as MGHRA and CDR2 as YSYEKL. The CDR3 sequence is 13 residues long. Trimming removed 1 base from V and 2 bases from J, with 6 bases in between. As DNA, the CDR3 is TGCGCCAGCAGCCAAGGACAGACCTACGAGCAGTACTTC. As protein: CASSQGQTYEQYF.

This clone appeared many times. CDR3 sequence (DNA): TGTGCCAGCAGCCGGGAGGGGAACTCACCCCTCCACTTT. Its protein product is CASSREGNSPLHF. The chain recombines TRBV7-9 with TRBJ1-6; D is possibly TRBD1 (5 bases). The CDR3 covers 13 residues. Germline-derived CDR1 and CDR2 are SEHNR and FQNEAQ (reference sequence). V gave up 5 bases and J gave up 10 bases, with 12 bases separating them.

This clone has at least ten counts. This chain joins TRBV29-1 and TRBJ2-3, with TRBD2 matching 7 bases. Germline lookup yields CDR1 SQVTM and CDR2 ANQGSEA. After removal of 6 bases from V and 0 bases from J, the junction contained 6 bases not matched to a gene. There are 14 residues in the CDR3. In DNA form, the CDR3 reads TGCAGCGTCGGAACTAGCGACAGCACAGATACGCAGTATTTT. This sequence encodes CSVGTSDSTDTQYF.

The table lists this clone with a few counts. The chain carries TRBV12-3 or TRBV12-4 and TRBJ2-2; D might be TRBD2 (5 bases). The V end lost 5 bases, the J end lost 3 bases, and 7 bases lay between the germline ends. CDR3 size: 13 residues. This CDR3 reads CASSLGDTGELFF. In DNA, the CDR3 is TGTGCCAGCAGTCTCGGGGACACCGGGGAGCTGTTTTTT.

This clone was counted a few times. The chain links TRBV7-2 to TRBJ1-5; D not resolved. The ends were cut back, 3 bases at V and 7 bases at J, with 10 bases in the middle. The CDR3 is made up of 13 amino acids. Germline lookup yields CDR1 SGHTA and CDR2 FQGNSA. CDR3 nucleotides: TGTGCCAGCAGCTTGTCCTCCTACCAGCCCCAGCATTTT. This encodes CASSLSSYQPQHF.

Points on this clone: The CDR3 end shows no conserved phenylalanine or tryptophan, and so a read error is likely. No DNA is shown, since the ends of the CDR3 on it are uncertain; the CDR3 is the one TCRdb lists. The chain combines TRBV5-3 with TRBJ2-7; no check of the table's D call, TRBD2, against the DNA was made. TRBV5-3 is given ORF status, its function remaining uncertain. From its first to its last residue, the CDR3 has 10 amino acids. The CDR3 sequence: CARSLEPHRT.

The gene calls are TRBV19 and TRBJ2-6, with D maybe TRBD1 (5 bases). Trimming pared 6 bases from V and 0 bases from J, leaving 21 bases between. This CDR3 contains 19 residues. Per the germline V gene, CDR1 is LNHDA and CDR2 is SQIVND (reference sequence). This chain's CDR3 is CASSNTPLGLHSGANVLTF. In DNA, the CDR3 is TGTGCCAGTAGCAATACCCCCTTGGGGCTTCACTCTGGGGCCAACGTCCTGACTTTC.

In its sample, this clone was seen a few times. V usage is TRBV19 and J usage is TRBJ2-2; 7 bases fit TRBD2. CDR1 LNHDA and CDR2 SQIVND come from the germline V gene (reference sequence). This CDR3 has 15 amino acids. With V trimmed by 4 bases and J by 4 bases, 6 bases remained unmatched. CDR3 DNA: TGTGCCAGTAGTAGCCGGGACTACCCCACCGGGGAGCTGTTTTTT. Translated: CASSSRDYPTGELFF.

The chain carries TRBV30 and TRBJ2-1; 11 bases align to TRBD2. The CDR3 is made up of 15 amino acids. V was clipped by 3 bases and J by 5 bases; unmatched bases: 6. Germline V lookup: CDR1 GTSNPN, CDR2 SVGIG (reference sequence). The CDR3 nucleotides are TGTGCCTGGAGCCCCGGGACTAGCGGAGACAATGAGCAGTTCTTC. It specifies CAWSPGTSGDNEQFF.

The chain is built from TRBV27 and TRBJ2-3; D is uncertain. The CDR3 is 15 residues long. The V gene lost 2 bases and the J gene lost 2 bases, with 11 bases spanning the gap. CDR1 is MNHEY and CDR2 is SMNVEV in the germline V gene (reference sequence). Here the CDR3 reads CASSLMGPTTDTQYF. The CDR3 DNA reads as TGTGCCAGCAGTTTAATGGGCCCAACCACAGATACGCAGTATTTT.

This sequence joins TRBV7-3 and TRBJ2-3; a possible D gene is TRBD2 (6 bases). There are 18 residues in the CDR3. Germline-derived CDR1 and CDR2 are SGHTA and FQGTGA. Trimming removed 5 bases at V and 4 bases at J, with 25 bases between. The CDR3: CASSPTRGLTEGADTQYF. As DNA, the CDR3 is TGTGCCAGCAGCCCCACCCGGGGACTGACAGAAGGGGCAGATACGCAGTATTTT.